This TCR beta chain was sequenced during a study of PD-L1 blockade in urothelial cancer. Overall study: Analysis of blood occurred 3 weeks (second dose) and 6 weeks after treatment start. Specimens of blood held a median count of about 140,000 T cells.

This clone was picked up one time. Its antigen is unidentified. Clones were sequenced by immunoSEQ multiplex PCR, and TCRdb holds only the in-frame ones, with some missing. This sample has about 52,000 clones, with roughly 80% found just once. Overall study findings and caveats: When pretreatment blood TCR clonality was below the median, it predicted better survival.

This CDR3 spans 15 amino acids. Germline CDR1 PRHDT, CDR2 FYEKMQ (reference sequence). V was pared by 1 base and J by 5 bases, with 5 bases of the junction left unmatched. The chain employs TRBV13 and TRBJ2-5, with 9 bases matching TRBD2. Material: PBMCs, obtained around atezolizumab (anti-PD-L1) treatment. The clonotype was recovered from a man in his 70s with urothelial cancer. The DNA for the CDR3 is TGTGCCAGCAGCTTAGCCGCGGGGGGGGAGGAGACCCAGTACTTC. Protein: CASSLAAGGEETQYF.